A single sample gave rise to the 3 T cell receptor beta chains below, sequenced in a study of post-analysis software for immune sequencing data. These receptors are not linked to any known antigen. Sequencing libraries made from TCR beta cDNA carried unique molecular identifiers. TCRdb redid the calling of the PCR reads with MiXCR, one entry per CDR3 protein. The sample has approximately 150,000 distinct CDR3 sequences, around 30% seen once. Study results and limitations: Four or five TRBV segments were more frequent in patients than controls; TRBV5-6, TRBV5-1 and TRBV20-1 belonged to this group.

Material: blood. These TCRs come from a girl between 10 and 17 years old with multiple sclerosis.

This clonotype was observed at least ten times. J is TRBJ2-7 and V is TRBV20-1, with D possibly TRBD2 on 5 matching bases. In germline, CDR1 is DFQATT, CDR2 SNEGSKA (reference sequence). Trimming took off 0 bases at V and 3 bases at J, with 15 bases between the two ends. This CDR3 has 15 residues. CDR3 amino acids: CSARDSEDYNYEQYF. The CDR3 DNA follows: TGCAGTGCTAGAGATTCGGAAGACTATAACTACGAGCAGTACTTC.

The J gene is TRBJ1-4, the V gene TRBV7-8; no reliable D call. CDR1 is SGHVS, CDR2 FQNEAQ, per germline. The CDR3 length is 17 residues. The ends were cut back, 1 base at V and 0 bases at J, with 12 bases in the middle. In DNA form, the CDR3 reads TGTGCCAGCAGCTTAGGCCAGAAATCTGCAACTAATGAAAAACTGTTTTTT. Amino acid sequence: CASSLGQKSATNEKLFF.

About this clonotype itself: With a much larger clone just one base away, this may be a read error. The CDR3 does not end in the conserved phenylalanine or tryptophan, so this is likely a read error. The chain employs TRBV20-1 and TRBJ2-1; possible D gene TRBD2, 5 bases. The CDR3 loop spans 12 amino acids. Germline V gives CDR1 DFQATT, CDR2 SNEGSKA (reference sequence). Trimming removed 4 bases at V and 8 bases at J, with 12 bases between. This CDR3 reads CSATPGSYEQFV. In DNA, the CDR3 is TGCAGTGCTACACCGGGATCATATGAGCAGTTCGTC.